This T cell receptor beta chain was sequenced for a study of T cell responses to AZD1222 COVID-19 vaccine. Sequencing used immunoSEQ multiplex PCR; TCRdb keeps in-frame clones, though not all of them. The data show about 150,000 clones, approximately 90% seen once. Study-wide results and limits: Baseline antibody screening turned up just six seropositive AZD1222 recipients. Compared with day 0, the breadth and depth of the Spike-specific TCR repertoire rose significantly after two doses of AZD1222.

Regarding this clone: The antigen remains undetermined.

Source: peripheral blood, taken on day 0 of AZD1222 vaccination. This receptor was obtained from an adult in good health.

The CDR3: CASSLEAGGWIWIGEQYF. Written as DNA, the CDR3 is TGTGCCAGCAGTCTGGAAGCGGGAGGTTGGATTTGGATAGGGGAGCAGTACTTC. This chain connects TRBV28 to TRBJ2-7, with 9 bases lining up with TRBD2. V dropped 5 bases and J dropped 7; count of bases not matched to a gene: 21. This CDR3 spans 18 amino acids. CDR1 is MDHEN and CDR2 is SYDVKM in the germline V gene.